These 28 T cell receptor beta chains were sequenced from one sample in a study of beta chain features in type 1 diabetes. Expressed TCRB transcripts were sequenced, since all the RNA that had been isolated was reverse transcribed. Method: immunoSEQ multiplex PCR; TCRdb's copy keeps in-frame clones and lacks some. Of around 500,000 clones listed, approximately 10% are singletons. Sequenced material: naive CD4+ T cells from blood. These receptors were obtained from a woman aged 18-30 years in good health.

The chain joins TRBV14 to TRBJ1-2, with D unresolved. Trimming cost V 4 bases and J 4 bases, with 10 bases left between them. This CDR3 contains 13 residues. Germline values: CDR1 SGHDN, CDR2 FVKESK. The CDR3 region has the DNA TGTGCCAGCAGCCCGTCGGGCGGCTATGGCTACACCTTC. It specifies CASSPSGGYGYTF.

This clone was picked up a small number of times. J is TRBJ2-1 and V is TRBV9; TRBD2 agrees at 10 bases. The CDR3 has 16 amino acids. V trimming: 3 bases; J trimming: 4 bases; junction bases outside the gene matches: 7. Germline CDR1 SGDLS, CDR2 YYNGEE. Here the CDR3 DNA reads TGTGCCAGCAGCGCACATAGCGGGAGGAGTTACAATGAGCAGTTCTTC. Its translation: CASSAHSGRSYNEQFF.

This clone was recorded a few times. This sequence joins TRBV18 and TRBJ2-7; 7 nucleotides align to TRBD1. Losses at the gene ends were 1 base for V and 12 bases for J; bases not matched to a gene: 6. Germline CDR1 reads KGHSH; CDR2 reads LQKENI. The CDR3 extends over 12 amino acids. CDR3 sequence (DNA): TGTGCCAGCTCACCACAAGGAGACAGGGTGTACTTC. The encoded protein is CASSPQGDRVYF.

This clone was counted between two and nine times. This chain uses TRBV4-2 with TRBJ2-7; D possibly corresponds to TRBD2 (6 bases). V shed 0 bases and J shed 4 bases, with 13 bases lying between them. This CDR3 is 15 amino acids long. Per the germline V gene, CDR1 is LGHNA and CDR2 is YNFKEQ. The CDR3 reads CASSQDWAGTYEQYV. In nucleotides, the CDR3 is TGTGCCAGCAGCCAAGATTGGGCGGGAACATACGAGCAGTACGTC.

V and J are TRBV7-8 and TRBJ1-2, with a tentative D call TRBD1 (6 bases). The CDR3 runs to 15 residues. In germline, CDR1 is SGHVS, CDR2 FQNEAQ. Trimming left V 0 bases short and J 7 bases short, with 15 bases between. CDR3 residues: CASSLARGASSGYTF. The CDR3 DNA follows: TGTGCCAGCAGCTTAGCGCGGGGGGCCTCGAGTGGCTACACCTTC.

This clone was observed at least ten times. The rearrangement uses TRBV30 and TRBJ2-7, with D possibly being TRBD1 (7 bases). In germline, CDR1 is GTSNPN, CDR2 SVGIG (reference sequence). Trimming took off 5 bases at V and 2 bases at J, with 16 bases between the two ends. The CDR3 covers 14 residues. The DNA for the CDR3 is TGTGCCTGGGACCGACAGGGAGGCCCCTACGAGCAGTACTTC. Its protein product is CAWDRQGGPYEQYF.

The CDR3 region has the DNA TGTGCCGGCACAGGGTTAGATACGCAGTATTTT. It specifies CAGTGLDTQYF. This chain connects TRBV2 to TRBJ2-3; D is possibly TRBD1 (6 bases). The ends were cut back, 11 bases at V and 5 bases at J, with 11 bases in the middle. This CDR3 comprises 11 residues. Germline V CDR1 and CDR2: SNHLY, FYNNEI.

This clone was seen only a few times. The rearrangement uses TRBV9 and TRBJ2-7, with a tentative D call TRBD1 (6 bases). This CDR3 contains 13 residues. The germline gives CDR1 SGDLS, CDR2 YYNGEE. Trimming shortened V by 0 bases and J by 7 bases, and 11 bases separated the two germline ends. CDR3 sequence: CASSVVGAAEQYF. Here the CDR3 DNA reads TGTGCCAGCAGCGTAGTGGGGGCGGCTGAGCAGTACTTC.

In this sample, this clone turned up a few times. The gene calls are TRBV27 and TRBJ2-7, with D possibly being TRBD2 (6 bases). This CDR3 contains 16 residues. V was shortened by 5 bases and J by 2 bases, with 19 bases between the two germline ends. Germline V gene data show CDR1 as MNHEY and CDR2 as SMNVEV (reference sequence). The CDR3 loop is CASSPSPGVYPYEQYF. As DNA, the CDR3 is TGTGCCAGCAGTCCCTCTCCGGGAGTTTATCCCTACGAGCAGTACTTC.

In its sample, this clone was seen a few times. This chain joins TRBV9 and TRBJ2-1; 12 bases match TRBD2. The V segment lost 4 bases and the J segment 9 bases; nucleotides outside the gene matches: 11. Germline values: CDR1 SGDLS, CDR2 YYNGEE. There are 16 residues in the CDR3. The CDR3 DNA sequence: TGTGCCAGCAGCCAGGGGACTAGCGGGTGGGGCGGTGAGCAGTTCTTC. This codes for CASSQGTSGWGGEQFF.

There are a few counts of this clone. This chain uses TRBV29-1 with TRBJ1-2; 9 nucleotides match TRBD1. Germline V lookup: CDR1 SQVTM, CDR2 ANQGSEA. The ends lost 7 bases at V and 7 bases at J; junction bases unmatched: 10. CDR3 length: 13 residues. The CDR3 nucleotides read TGCAGCGGCATAGGACAGGGGACAACTGGCTACACCTTC. Translating it yields CSGIGQGTTGYTF.

About this clone itself: Other DNA sequences in this sample translate to the same CDR3. The rearrangement uses TRBV25-1 and TRBJ2-7, with 8 bases matching TRBD2. V lost 6 bases to trimming and J lost 7 bases; unmatched junction nucleotides: 23. Germline V lookup: CDR1 MGHDK, CDR2 SYGVNS. This CDR3 is built from 18 residues. The CDR3: CASRSGLGTAGGVGEQYF. CDR3 coding DNA: TGTGCCAGCAGAAGTGGTCTAGGAACGGCGGGAGGCGTAGGGGAGCAGTACTTC.

This clone turned up a few times. The V and J genes are TRBV4-3 and TRBJ2-6; D is ambiguous. The CDR3 spans 17 residues. Germline assignment: CDR1 LGHNA and CDR2 YSLEER. Trimming pared 2 bases from V and 0 bases from J, leaving 11 bases between. This CDR3 reads CASSQTPTSSGANVLTF. For the CDR3, the DNA is TGCGCCAGCAGCCAAACACCTACCAGCTCTGGGGCCAACGTCCTGACTTTC.

This clone was detected ten times or more. The genes are TRBV30 and TRBJ1-2, with a tentative D call TRBD1 (5 bases). Trimming cost V 0 bases and J 4 bases, with 12 bases left between them. The CDR3 has 14 amino acids. Looked up from germline, CDR1 is GTSNPN and CDR2 is SVGIG (reference sequence). The CDR3 nucleotides read TGTGCCTGGAGTGTACGAGACAGAATCTATGGCTACACCTTC. Translation: CAWSVRDRIYGYTF.

The chain recombines TRBV7-2 with TRBJ2-5; TRBD2 agrees at 8 bases. V gave up 4 bases and J gave up 1 base; unmatched junction bases: 8. CDR3 size: 16 residues. From germline, CDR1 is SGHTA and CDR2 FQGNSA. CDR3 DNA: TGTGCCAGCAGCTATCGAGGTAGCGGGGTCCAAGAGACCCAGTACTTC. This encodes CASSYRGSGVQETQYF.

The chain is built from TRBV7-9 and TRBJ1-3; D remains ambiguous. V shed 3 bases and J shed 4 bases, with 10 bases lying between them. The CDR3 consists of 14 residues. Germline V gene lookup returns CDR1 SEHNR and CDR2 FQNEAQ (reference sequence). The CDR3 here is CASSFGDKGNTIYF. In DNA form, the CDR3 reads TGTGCCAGCAGCTTTGGGGATAAAGGAAACACCATATATTTT.

V is TRBV9 and J is TRBJ2-5; D ambiguous. This CDR3 comprises 14 residues. Per the germline V gene, CDR1 is SGDLS and CDR2 is YYNGEE. V gave up 4 bases and J gave up 6 bases, with 16 bases separating them. CDR3 sequence (DNA): TGTGCCAGCAGCCCCAGATCGGTACCTCAGACCCAGTACTTC. Amino acid sequence: CASSPRSVPQTQYF.

The chain joins TRBV7-9 to TRBJ1-1; no clear D. Trimming stripped 1 base from V and 11 bases from J, with 11 bases between. The CDR3 covers 12 residues. In germline, CDR1 is SEHNR, CDR2 FQNEAQ (reference sequence). CDR3 amino acids: CASSLGGLRAFF. CDR3 nucleotides: TGTGCCAGCAGCTTAGGAGGGCTGCGGGCTTTCTTT. Full variable domain (missing parts from reference TRBV7-9 and TRBJ1-1): DTGVSQNPRHKITKRGQNVTFRCDPISEHNRLYWYRQTLGQGPEFLTYFQNEAQLEKSRLLSDRFSAERPKGSFSTLEIQRTEQGDSAMYLCASSLGGLRAFFGQGTRLTVV.

This sequence joins TRBV27 and TRBJ1-3, with D possibly matching TRBD1 (6 bases). V lost 7 bases, J lost 4 bases, and 14 bases lay in between. Germline CDR1 is MNHEY and CDR2 is SMNVEV (reference sequence). The length of the CDR3 is 14 residues. CDR3 bases: TGTGCCAGCAAACTACAGGGTACAGGAAACACCATATATTTT. It translates to CASKLQGTGNTIYF.

This chain links TRBV7-9 with TRBJ2-7, with TRBD2 as a possible D gene (6 bases). CDR3 length: 16 amino acids. The V end was cut by 5 bases, the J end by 4 bases, with 21 bases between. Germline values: CDR1 SEHNR, CDR2 FQNEAQ (reference sequence). The CDR3 DNA sequence: TGTGCCAGCAGCGAATCACCGAGCCAGGGAGGTTACGAGCAGTACTTC. This gives the protein CASSESPSQGGYEQYF.

This clone was detected a few times. The chain uses TRBV4-3 and TRBJ1-2, with D uncertain. In germline, CDR1 is LGHNA, CDR2 YSLEER. Trimming removed 1 base at V and 9 bases at J, with 15 bases between. The CDR3 has 14 amino acids. The CDR3 is CASSQADGVDSYTF. Written as DNA, the CDR3 is TGCGCCAGCAGCCAAGCAGACGGCGTCGATAGCTACACCTTC.

The chain employs TRBV9 and TRBJ2-3; TRBD2 agrees at 8 bases. Looked up from germline, CDR1 is SGDLS and CDR2 is YYNGEE. J gave up 0 bases and V 4 bases, and 7 bases lay outside the gene matches. CDR3 length: 16 amino acids. The CDR3 protein is CASSKSGTRSTDTQYF. The CDR3 nucleotides read TGTGCCAGCAGCAAAAGCGGGACTAGAAGCACAGATACGCAGTATTTT.

This chain uses TRBV19 with TRBJ2-7; 8 bases are shared with TRBD1. The CDR3 extends over 12 amino acids. J gave up 7 bases and V 7 bases, and 6 bases lay outside the gene matches. Germline CDR1 LNHDA, CDR2 SQIVND (reference sequence). CDR3 region: CASTDRGLEQYF. CDR3 bases: TGTGCCAGTACCGACAGGGGATTGGAGCAGTACTTC.

The chain combines TRBV18 with TRBJ2-7; a possible D gene is TRBD1 (5 bases). The CDR3 spans 13 residues. Trimming stripped 3 bases from V and 7 bases from J, with 13 bases between. The germline V gene encodes CDR1 KGHSH and CDR2 LQKENI. The DNA for the CDR3 is TGTGCCAGCTCACCCCCAGGGTTGGGGGAGCAGTACTTC. Its protein is CASSPPGLGEQYF.

J is TRBJ1-2 and V is TRBV6-5; D ambiguous. Trimming pared 6 bases from V and 8 bases from J, leaving 13 bases between. Germline V gives CDR1 MNHEY, CDR2 SVGAGI. CDR3 length: 12 residues. The CDR3 loop is CASSNTRVGYTF. The DNA of the CDR3 is TGTGCCAGCAGCAACACACGGGTCGGCTACACCTTC.

The chain uses TRBV29-1 and TRBJ2-5; weak D call: TRBD2 (6 bases). V lost 6 bases, J lost 2 bases, and 16 bases lay in between. The CDR3 length is 14 residues. Germline CDR1 and CDR2: SQVTM and ANQGSEA. Here the CDR3 reads CSVRTTPKQETQYF. CDR3 nucleotide sequence: TGCAGCGTCAGGACTACCCCGAAGCAAGAGACCCAGTACTTC. The whole variable domain, remainder taken from reference TRBV29-1 and TRBJ2-5, is SAVISQKPSRDICQRGTSLTIQCQVDSQVTMMFWYRQQPGQSLTLIATANQGSEATYESGFVIDKFPISRPNLTFSTLTVSNMSPEDSSIYLCSVRTTPKQETQYFGPGTRLLVL.

This clone occurred a few times. The rearrangement links TRBV7-6 to TRBJ2-2; no clear D. CDR1 is SGHVS and CDR2 is FNYEAQ in the germline V gene. Trimming cost V 0 bases and J 7 bases, with 0 bases left between them. The CDR3 is 11 residues long. The CDR3 loop is CASSLAGELFF. In DNA, the CDR3 is TGTGCCAGCAGCTTAGCCGGGGAGCTGTTTTTT.

V usage is TRBV4-1 and J usage is TRBJ2-4; D gene unclear. This CDR3 region has 16 residues. Between the trimmed V and J ends, which lost 3 bases and 0 bases, there was a span of 12 bases. Germline V gene sequence: CDR1 MGHRA, CDR2 YSYEKL. CDR3 residues: CASSHPGNLAKNIQYF. CDR3 in DNA: TGCGCCAGCAGCCACCCAGGAAACCTAGCCAAAAACATTCAGTACTTC.